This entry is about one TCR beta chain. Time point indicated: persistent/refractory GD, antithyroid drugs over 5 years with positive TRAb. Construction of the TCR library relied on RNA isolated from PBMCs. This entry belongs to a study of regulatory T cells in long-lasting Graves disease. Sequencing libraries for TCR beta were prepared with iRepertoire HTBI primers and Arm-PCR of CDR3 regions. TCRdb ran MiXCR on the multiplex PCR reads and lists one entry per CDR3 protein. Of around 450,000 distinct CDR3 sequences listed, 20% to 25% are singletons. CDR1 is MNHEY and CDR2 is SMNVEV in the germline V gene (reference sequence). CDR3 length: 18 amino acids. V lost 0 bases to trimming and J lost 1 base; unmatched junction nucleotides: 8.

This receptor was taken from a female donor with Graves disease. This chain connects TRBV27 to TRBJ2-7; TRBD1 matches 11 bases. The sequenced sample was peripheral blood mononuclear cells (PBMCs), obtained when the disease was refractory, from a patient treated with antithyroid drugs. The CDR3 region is CASSLSEVGTGGSYEQYF. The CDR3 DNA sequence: TGTGCCAGCAGTTTATCAGAGGTCGGGACAGGGGGATCCTACGAGCAGTACTTC.